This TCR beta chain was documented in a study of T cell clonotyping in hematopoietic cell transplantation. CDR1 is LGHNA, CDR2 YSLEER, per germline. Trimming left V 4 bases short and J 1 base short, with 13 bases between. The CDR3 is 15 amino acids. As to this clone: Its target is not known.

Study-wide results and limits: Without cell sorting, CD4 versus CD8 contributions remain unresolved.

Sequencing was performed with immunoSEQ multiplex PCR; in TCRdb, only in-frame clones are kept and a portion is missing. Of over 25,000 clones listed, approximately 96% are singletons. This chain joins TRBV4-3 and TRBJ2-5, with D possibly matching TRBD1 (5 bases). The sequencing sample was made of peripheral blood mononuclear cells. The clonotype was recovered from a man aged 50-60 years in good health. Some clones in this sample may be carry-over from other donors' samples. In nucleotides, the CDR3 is TGCGCCAGCAGCCTGGTCAGGGCAGTCCAAGAGACCCAGTACTTC. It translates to CASSLVRAVQETQYF.